The present TCR beta chain was sequenced within a study of blood T cell repertoires in COVID-19. Whole-study context: From T cells, B-cell-depleted T cells, or PBMCs came the material, which was cDNA or gDNA.

Sequencing was performed with immunoSEQ multiplex PCR; in TCRdb, only in-frame clones are kept and a portion is missing. The sample yields some 380,000 clones, over 75% seen once. Enrolled through a virtual design, the participants were between roughly 18 and 100 years of age and came from 24 US areas. Trimming removed 0 bases from V and 5 bases from J; junction bases left unmatched: 3. This CDR3 is built from 15 residues. Germline values: CDR1 LNHNV, CDR2 YYDKDF (reference sequence). Sequencing was done on a sample of PBMCs or T cells enriched from blood (not recorded which). The chain combines TRBV15 with TRBJ1-4; 7 nucleotides align to TRBD1. This receptor was identified in a man in his thirties or forties who had recovered from COVID-19. CDR3 bases: TGTGCCACCAGCAGAGAGGGGACAGAAAATGAAAAACTGTTTTTT. Residues: CATSREGTENEKLFF.